This TCR beta chain was sequenced during a study of cytomegalovirus exposure and HLA in healthy donors. Study at large: Unique TCR beta sequences numbering 120 million or so came from 150 million to 200 million T cells in an earlier analysis. Overall study findings and caveats: Most subjects had HLA-A and HLA-B alleles reportedly predicted accurately by TCR beta sequences. Investigators reported over 150 TCR beta chains as tied to cytomegalovirus. In vitro data verified a few CMV-associated chains as specific for CMV antigens.

For this clone: The target antigen is unknown.

The PCR employed 60 Vbeta primers together with 13 Jbeta primers. Repertoires were generated with immunoSEQ multiplex PCR, while TCRdb's copy carries only in-frame clones and drops some. There are around 200,000 clones in the sample, with less than 1% held by the top ten. Sequencing input: PBMCs. This TCR derives from a woman aged 25 to 39 in good health and CMV-seropositive.

This CDR3 is CASSLERDTEAFF. As DNA, the CDR3 is TGTGCCAGCAGCCTTGAAAGAGACACTGAAGCTTTCTTT. The genes are TRBV11-2 and TRBJ1-1; D remains ambiguous. Germline CDR1 and CDR2: SGHAT and FQNNGV. The V and J ends lost 5 bases and 3 bases respectively, with 10 bases between them. CDR3 size: 13 residues.